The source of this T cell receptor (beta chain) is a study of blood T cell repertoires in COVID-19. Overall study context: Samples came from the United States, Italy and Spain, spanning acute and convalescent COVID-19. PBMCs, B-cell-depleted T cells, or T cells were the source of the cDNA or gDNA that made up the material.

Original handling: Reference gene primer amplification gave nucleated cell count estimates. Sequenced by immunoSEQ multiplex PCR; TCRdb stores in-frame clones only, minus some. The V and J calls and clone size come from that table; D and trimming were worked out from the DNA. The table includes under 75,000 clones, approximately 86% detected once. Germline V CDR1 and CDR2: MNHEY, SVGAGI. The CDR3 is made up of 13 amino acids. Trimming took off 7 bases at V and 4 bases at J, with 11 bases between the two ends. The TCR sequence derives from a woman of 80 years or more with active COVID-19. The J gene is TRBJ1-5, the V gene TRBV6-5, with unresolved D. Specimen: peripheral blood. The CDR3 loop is CASTGSLNQPQHF. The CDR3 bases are TGTGCCAGCACTGGGAGCCTGAATCAGCCCCAGCATTTT.